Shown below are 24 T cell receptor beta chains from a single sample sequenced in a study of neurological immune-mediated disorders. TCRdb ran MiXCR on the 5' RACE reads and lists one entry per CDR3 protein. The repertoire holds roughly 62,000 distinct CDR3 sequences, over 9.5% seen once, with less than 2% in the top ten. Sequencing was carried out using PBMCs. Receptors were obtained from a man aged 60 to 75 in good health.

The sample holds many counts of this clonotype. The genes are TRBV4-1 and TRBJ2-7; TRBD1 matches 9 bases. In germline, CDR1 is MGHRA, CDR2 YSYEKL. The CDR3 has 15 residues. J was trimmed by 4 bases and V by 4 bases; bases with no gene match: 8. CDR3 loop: CASSLKQGASYEQYF. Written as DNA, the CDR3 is TGCGCCAGCAGCCTCAAACAGGGGGCGTCGTACGAGCAGTACTTC.

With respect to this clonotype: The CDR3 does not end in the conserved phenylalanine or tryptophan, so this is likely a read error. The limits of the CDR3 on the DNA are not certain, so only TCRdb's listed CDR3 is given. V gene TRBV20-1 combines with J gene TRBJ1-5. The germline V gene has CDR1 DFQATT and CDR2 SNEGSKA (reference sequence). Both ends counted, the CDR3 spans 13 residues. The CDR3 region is CSARYGSNQPQHL.

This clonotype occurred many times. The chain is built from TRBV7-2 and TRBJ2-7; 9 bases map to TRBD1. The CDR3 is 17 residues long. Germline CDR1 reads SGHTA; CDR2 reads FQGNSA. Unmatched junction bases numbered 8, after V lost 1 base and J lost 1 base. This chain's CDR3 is CASSLVGAGTGSYEQYF. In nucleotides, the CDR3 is TGTGCCAGCAGCTTAGTAGGGGCCGGGACAGGGTCCTACGAGCAGTACTTC.

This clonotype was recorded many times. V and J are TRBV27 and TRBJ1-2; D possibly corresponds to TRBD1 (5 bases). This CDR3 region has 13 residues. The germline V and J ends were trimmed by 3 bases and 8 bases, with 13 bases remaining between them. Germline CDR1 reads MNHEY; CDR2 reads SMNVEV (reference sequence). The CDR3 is CASSLRYGGGYTF. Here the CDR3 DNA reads TGTGCCAGCAGTTTGCGGTACGGGGGGGGCTACACCTTC.

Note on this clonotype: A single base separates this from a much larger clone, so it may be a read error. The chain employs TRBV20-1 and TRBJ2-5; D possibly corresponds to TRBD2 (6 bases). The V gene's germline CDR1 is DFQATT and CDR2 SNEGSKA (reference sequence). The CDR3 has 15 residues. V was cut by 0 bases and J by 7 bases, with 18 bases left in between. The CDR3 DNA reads TGCAGTGCTAGAGATTCCATCGGGGGATCCGTGACCCAGTACTTC. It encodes CSARDSIGGSVTQYF.

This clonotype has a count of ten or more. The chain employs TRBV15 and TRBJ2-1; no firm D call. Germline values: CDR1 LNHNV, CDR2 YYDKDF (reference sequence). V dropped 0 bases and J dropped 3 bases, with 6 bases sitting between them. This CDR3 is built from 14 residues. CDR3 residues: CATSRDGGYNEQFF. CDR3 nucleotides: TGTGCCACCAGCAGAGATGGCGGCTACAATGAGCAGTTCTTC.

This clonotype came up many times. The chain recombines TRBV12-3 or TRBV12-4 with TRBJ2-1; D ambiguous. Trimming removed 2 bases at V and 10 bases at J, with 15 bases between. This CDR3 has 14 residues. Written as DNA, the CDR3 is TGTGCCAGCAGTTTATTGAAGGGTTTCGGGGAGCAGTTCTTC. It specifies CASSLLKGFGEQFF.

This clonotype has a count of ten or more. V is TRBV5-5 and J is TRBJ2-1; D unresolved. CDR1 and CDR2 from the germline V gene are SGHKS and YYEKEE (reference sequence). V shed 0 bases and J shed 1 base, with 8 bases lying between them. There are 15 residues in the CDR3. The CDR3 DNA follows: TGTGCCAGCAGCTTGGTTGGGGAATCCTACAATGAGCAGTTCTTC. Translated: CASSLVGESYNEQFF.

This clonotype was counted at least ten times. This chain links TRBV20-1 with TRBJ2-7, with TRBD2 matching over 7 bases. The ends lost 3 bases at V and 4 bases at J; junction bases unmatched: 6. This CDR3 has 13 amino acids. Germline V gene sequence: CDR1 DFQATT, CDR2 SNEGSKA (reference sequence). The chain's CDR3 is CSASGGGFYEQYF. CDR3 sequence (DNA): TGCAGTGCTAGTGGGGGGGGTTTTTACGAGCAGTACTTC.

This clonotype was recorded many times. The CDR3 bases are TGTGCCAGCAGCCCTCCACCGACTAGCGGGGGGAACAATGAGCAGTTCTTC. Translation: CASSPPPTSGGNNEQFF. This sequence joins TRBV7-3 and TRBJ2-1, with 13 bases identical to TRBD2. The trim removed 5 bases at V and 5 bases at J, leaving 9 bases unmatched. The CDR3 runs to 17 residues. Per germline, CDR1 SGHTA and CDR2 FQGTGA.

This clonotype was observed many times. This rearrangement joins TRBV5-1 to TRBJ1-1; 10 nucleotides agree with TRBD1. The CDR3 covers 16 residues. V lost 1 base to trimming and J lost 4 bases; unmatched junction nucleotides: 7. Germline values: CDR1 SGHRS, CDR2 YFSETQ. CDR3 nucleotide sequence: TGCGCCAGCAGCTTGTGGGGGGACAGGGGTGGCACTGAAGCTTTCTTT. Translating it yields CASSLWGDRGGTEAFF.

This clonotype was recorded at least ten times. CDR3 protein: CAASSGTANTGELFF. The CDR3 bases are TGTGCCGCCAGCTCCGGGACAGCGAACACCGGGGAGCTGTTTTTT. This chain links TRBV10-3 with TRBJ2-2; TRBD1 agrees at 7 bases. This CDR3 is built from 15 residues. Trimming took 11 bases from V and 0 from J; bases not matched to a gene: 9. CDR1 ENHRY and CDR2 SYGVKD come from the germline V gene.

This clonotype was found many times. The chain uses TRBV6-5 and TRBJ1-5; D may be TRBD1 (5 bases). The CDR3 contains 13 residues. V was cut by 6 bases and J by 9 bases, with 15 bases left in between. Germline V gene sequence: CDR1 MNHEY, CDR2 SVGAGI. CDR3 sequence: CASRAMGDRPQHF. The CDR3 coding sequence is TGTGCCAGCAGGGCGATGGGGGATAGGCCCCAGCATTTT.

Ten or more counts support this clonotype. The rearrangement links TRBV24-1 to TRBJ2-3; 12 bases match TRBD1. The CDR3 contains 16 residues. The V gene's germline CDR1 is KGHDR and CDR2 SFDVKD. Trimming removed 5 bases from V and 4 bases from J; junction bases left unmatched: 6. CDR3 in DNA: TGTGCCACCAGTGGGCCCGGGACAGGGGGCTCAGATACGCAGTATTTT. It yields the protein CATSGPGTGGSDTQYF.

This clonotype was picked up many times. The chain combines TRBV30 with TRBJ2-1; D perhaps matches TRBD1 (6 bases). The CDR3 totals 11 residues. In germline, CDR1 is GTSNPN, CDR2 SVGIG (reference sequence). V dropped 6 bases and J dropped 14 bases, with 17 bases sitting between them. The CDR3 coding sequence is TGTGCCTGTCACTCAGGAACAGGGAAGTTCTTC. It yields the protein CACHSGTGKFF.

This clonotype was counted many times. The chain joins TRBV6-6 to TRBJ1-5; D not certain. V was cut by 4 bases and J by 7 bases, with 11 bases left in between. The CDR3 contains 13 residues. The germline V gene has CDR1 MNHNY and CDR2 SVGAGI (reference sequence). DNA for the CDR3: TGTGCCAGCAGTTCGAGGGAATTGCAGCCCCAGCATTTT. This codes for CASSSRELQPQHF.

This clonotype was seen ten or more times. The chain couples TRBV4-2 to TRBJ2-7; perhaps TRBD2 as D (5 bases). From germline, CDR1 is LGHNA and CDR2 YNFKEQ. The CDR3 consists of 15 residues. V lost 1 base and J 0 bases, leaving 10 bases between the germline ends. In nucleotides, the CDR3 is TGTGCCAGCAGCCAAGGACCGGGGAGCTCCTACGAGCAGTACTTC. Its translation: CASSQGPGSSYEQYF.

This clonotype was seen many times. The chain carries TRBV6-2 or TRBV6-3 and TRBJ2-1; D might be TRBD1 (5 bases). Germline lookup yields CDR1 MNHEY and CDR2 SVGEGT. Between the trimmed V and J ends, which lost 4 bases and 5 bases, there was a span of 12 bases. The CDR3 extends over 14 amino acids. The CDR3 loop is CASSSPQGNNEQFF. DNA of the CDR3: TGTGCCAGCAGTTCCCCCCAGGGTAACAATGAGCAGTTCTTC.

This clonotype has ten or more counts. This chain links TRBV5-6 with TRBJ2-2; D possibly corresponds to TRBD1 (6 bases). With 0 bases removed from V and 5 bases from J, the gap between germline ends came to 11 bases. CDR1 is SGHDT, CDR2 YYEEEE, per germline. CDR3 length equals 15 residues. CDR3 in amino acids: CASSLVQGPTGELFF. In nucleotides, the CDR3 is TGTGCCAGCAGCTTGGTACAGGGCCCTACCGGGGAGCTGTTTTTT.

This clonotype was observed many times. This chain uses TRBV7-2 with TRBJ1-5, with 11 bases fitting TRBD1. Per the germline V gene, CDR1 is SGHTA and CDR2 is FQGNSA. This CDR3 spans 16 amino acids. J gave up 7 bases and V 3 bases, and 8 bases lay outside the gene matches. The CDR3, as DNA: TGTGCCAGCAGCTTTAACGGACAGGGGGCCGGGCAGCCCCAGCATTTT. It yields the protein CASSFNGQGAGQPQHF. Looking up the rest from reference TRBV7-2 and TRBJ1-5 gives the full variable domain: GAGVSQSPSNKVTEKGKDVELRCDPISGHTALYWYRQSLGQGLEFLIYFQGNSAPDKSGLPSDRFSAERTGGSVSTLTIQRTQQEDSAVYLCASSFNGQGAGQPQHFGDGTRLSIL.

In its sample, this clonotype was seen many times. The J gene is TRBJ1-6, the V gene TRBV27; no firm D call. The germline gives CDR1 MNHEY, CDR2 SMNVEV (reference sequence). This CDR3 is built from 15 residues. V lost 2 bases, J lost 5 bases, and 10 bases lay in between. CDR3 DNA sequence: TGTGCCAGCAGTTTAGGGTCAGTCCATAATTCACCCCTCCACTTT. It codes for CASSLGSVHNSPLHF.

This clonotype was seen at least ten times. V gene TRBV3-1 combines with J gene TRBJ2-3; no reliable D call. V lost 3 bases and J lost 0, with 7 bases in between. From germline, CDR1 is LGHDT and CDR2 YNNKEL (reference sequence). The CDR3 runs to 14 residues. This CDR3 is CASSHGRSTDTQYF. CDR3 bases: TGTGCCAGCAGCCACGGGCGTAGCACAGATACGCAGTATTTT.

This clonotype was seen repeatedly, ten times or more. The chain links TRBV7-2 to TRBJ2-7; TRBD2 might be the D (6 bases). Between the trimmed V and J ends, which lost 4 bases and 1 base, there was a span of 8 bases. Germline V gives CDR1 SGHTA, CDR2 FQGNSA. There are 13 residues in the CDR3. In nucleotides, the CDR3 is TGTGCCAGCAGCTACGGGGGTTCCTACGAGCAGTACTTC. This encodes CASSYGGSYEQYF.

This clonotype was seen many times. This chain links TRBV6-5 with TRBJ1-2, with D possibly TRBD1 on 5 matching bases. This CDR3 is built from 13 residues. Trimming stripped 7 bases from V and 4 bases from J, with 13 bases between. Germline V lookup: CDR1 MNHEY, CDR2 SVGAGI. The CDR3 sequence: CASTPIGGYGYTF. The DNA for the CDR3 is TGTGCCAGCACCCCCATCGGGGGCTATGGCTACACCTTC.